The clone carrying this TCR beta chain came up a few times. TCRbeta library preparation incorporated unique molecular identifiers. TCRdb ran MiXCR on the PCR reads and lists one entry per CDR3 protein. The sample lists some 530,000 distinct CDR3 sequences, under 15% occurring once. The data derive from a study of T-cell reconstitution after alpha-beta-depleted transplantation in children. This CDR3 region has 15 residues. Per the germline V gene, CDR1 is LGHNA and CDR2 is YSLEER. Unmatched junction bases numbered 4, after V lost 0 bases and J lost 2 bases. The J gene is TRBJ2-7, the V gene TRBV4-3; 7 bases are shared with TRBD1. The source is a human donor who donated a stem cell graft to a child with combined immunodeficiency. This sample comprised PBMCs from the stem cell graft donor, obtained from the stem cell graft. Here the CDR3 reads CASSQEQGSAYEQYF. The CDR3 region has the DNA TGCGCCAGCAGCCAAGAACAGGGGAGCGCCTACGAGCAGTACTTC.